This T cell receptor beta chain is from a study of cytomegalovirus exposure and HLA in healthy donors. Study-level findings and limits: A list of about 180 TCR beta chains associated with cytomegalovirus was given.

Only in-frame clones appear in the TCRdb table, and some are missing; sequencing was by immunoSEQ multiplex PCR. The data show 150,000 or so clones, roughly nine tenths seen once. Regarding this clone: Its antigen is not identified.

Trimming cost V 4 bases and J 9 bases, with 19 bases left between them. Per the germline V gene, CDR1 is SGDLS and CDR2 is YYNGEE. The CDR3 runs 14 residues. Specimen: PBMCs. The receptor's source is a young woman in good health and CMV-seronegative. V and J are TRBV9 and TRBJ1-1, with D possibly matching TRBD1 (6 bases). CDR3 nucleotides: TGTGCCAGCAGCTCCCCTACCAGGACAGAGCAAGCTTTCTTT. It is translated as CASSSPTRTEQAFF.